The clone carrying this T cell receptor beta chain was detected only once. Its antigen remains unknown. TCRdb fed the 5' RACE reads into MiXCR, producing one record per CDR3 protein. Counted here are 12,000 to 15,000 distinct CDR3 sequences, around 4.7% occurring once; the ten biggest clones make up about 18%. Time point indicated: sample taken at primary tumor resection. This record comes from a study of spatial heterogeneity in lung cancer. V lost 2 bases, J lost 10 bases, and 16 bases stayed unmatched. The CDR3 sequence is 16 residues long. Germline-derived CDR1 and CDR2 are LGHDT and YNNKEL (reference sequence). Study-wide points: For expanded intratumoral alpha and beta TCRs, counts tracked tumor mutation counts.

The source of this sequence is a female donor with early-stage non-small cell lung cancer. V and J are TRBV3-1 and TRBJ2-5; TRBD2 matches 7 bases. The specimen comprised lung tumor tissue, sampled at surgery. CDR3 sequence reads: CASSQLAEGEGANQYF. In DNA form, the CDR3 reads TGTGCCAGCAGCCAACTCGCAGAAGGGGAGGGCGCGAACCAGTACTTC.